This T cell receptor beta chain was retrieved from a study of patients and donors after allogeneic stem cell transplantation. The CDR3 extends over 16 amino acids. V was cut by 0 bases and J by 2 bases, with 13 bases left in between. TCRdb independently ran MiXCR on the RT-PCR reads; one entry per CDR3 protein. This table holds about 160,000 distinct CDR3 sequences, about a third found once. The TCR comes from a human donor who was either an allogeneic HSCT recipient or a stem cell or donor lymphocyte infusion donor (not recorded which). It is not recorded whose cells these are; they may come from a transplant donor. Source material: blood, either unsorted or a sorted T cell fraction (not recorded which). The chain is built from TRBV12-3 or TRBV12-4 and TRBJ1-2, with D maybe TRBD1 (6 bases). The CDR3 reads CASSLAGGGTNYGYTF. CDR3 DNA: TGTGCCAGCAGTTTAGCCGGGGGCGGGACAAACTATGGCTACACCTTC.